These 19 T cell receptor beta chains share one sample of origin, sequenced in a study of shared clonotypes between healthy human individuals. Using immunoSEQ multiplex PCR, the repertoire was profiled, and TCRdb retains in-frame clones only, with some absent. In the table there are about 180,000 clones, about 93% of which are singletons. Sequencing was carried out using naive CD4+ T cells sorted from blood. Subset noted: CD45RA+ positively selected. These receptors were collected from a woman in her 30s in good health.

In this sample, this clone turned up a few times. V usage is TRBV29-1 and J usage is TRBJ2-7; D not resolved. V lost 4 bases, J lost 2 bases, and 6 bases lay in between. Germline CDR1 and CDR2: SQVTM and ANQGSEA. The CDR3 totals 11 residues. CDR3 protein: CSVALTYEQYF. CDR3 nucleotide sequence: TGCAGCGTTGCATTAACCTACGAGCAGTACTTC.

This chain uses TRBV9 with TRBJ2-7, with 7 bases that match TRBD1. V was clipped by 3 bases and J by 3 bases; unmatched bases: 15. This CDR3 is built from 17 residues. CDR1 and CDR2 (germline): SGDLS, YYNGEE. In DNA, the CDR3 is TGTGCCAGCAGCGCGACGAGTCTGGGACAGTCCCACTACGAGCAGTACTTC. It translates to CASSATSLGQSHYEQYF.

The chain combines TRBV5-6 with TRBJ2-3; D is perhaps TRBD1 (6 bases). The CDR3 spans 14 residues. Germline V CDR1 and CDR2: SGHDT, YYEEEE. V lost 0 bases, J lost 4 bases, and 9 bases lay in between. CDR3 sequence reads: CASSLVGQSDTQYF. The CDR3 region has the DNA TGTGCCAGCAGCTTGGTCGGACAGTCAGATACGCAGTATTTT.

The genes are TRBV2 and TRBJ2-2; possibly TRBD1 for D (5 bases). Between the trimmed V and J ends, which lost 7 bases and 2 bases, there was a span of 14 bases. The CDR3 has 15 amino acids. Germline CDR1 SNHLY, CDR2 FYNNEI. The CDR3 sequence is CASKTDGPNTGELFF. The CDR3 nucleotides are TGTGCCAGCAAGACAGATGGGCCTAACACCGGGGAGCTGTTTTTT.

The chain employs TRBV5-4 and TRBJ2-7; the D gene is possibly TRBD1 (8 bases). The V gene's germline CDR1 is SGHNT and CDR2 YYREEE (reference sequence). This CDR3 has 15 residues. The V gene lost 4 bases and the J gene lost 0 bases, with 14 bases spanning the gap. The CDR3 coding sequence is TGTGCCAGCAGCCTGGACAGGGACTACTCCTACGAGCAGTACTTC. Translation: CASSLDRDYSYEQYF.

As DNA, the CDR3 is TGTGCCAGCAGTTTATCGCGGGCCCTCGCTGAAGCTTTCTTT. Translation gives CASSLSRALAEAFF. This sequence joins TRBV27 and TRBJ1-1; D gene uncertain. The V and J ends lost 0 bases and 6 bases respectively, with 11 bases between them. Germline V gene sequence: CDR1 MNHEY, CDR2 SMNVEV (reference sequence). This CDR3 comprises 14 residues.

The gene calls are TRBV11-2 and TRBJ1-1; D is unclear. V lost 5 bases and J 0 bases, leaving 10 bases between the germline ends. CDR3 length: 14 residues. CDR1 is SGHAT, CDR2 FQNNGV, per germline. CDR3 sequence: CASSPAGLNTEAFF. The CDR3 nucleotides read TGTGCCAGCAGCCCCGCCGGGTTGAACACTGAAGCTTTCTTT.

The chain links TRBV18 to TRBJ2-2, with D maybe TRBD1 (6 bases). The CDR3 runs to 15 residues. Germline CDR1 reads KGHSH; CDR2 reads LQKENI. The V end lost 8 bases, the J end lost 4 bases, and 17 bases lay between the germline ends. The CDR3 loop is CASHGTRGLTGELFF. The CDR3 DNA is TGTGCCAGCCACGGGACACGAGGTCTCACCGGGGAGCTGTTTTTT.

The chain joins TRBV2 to TRBJ1-5, with D perhaps TRBD1 (5 bases). The germline V and J ends were trimmed by 2 bases and 5 bases, with 10 bases remaining between them. This CDR3 contains 14 residues. Per the germline V gene, CDR1 is SNHLY and CDR2 is FYNNEI. The chain's CDR3 is CASSERQGYQPQHF. The CDR3, as DNA: TGTGCCAGCAGTGAACGGCAGGGATATCAGCCCCAGCATTTT.

The V and J genes are TRBV27 and TRBJ1-6; unclear D gene. From germline, CDR1 is MNHEY and CDR2 SMNVEV (reference sequence). The V end was cut by 6 bases, the J end by 8 bases, with 8 bases between. This CDR3 comprises 12 residues. Here the CDR3 reads CASRDEDSPLHF. The CDR3 DNA reads as TGTGCCAGCAGGGACGAAGATTCACCCCTCCACTTT.

The J gene is TRBJ1-2, the V gene TRBV19; D gene ambiguous. The CDR3 is 15 amino acids. From germline, CDR1 is LNHDA and CDR2 SQIVND (reference sequence). The V gene lost 3 bases and the J gene lost 6 bases, with 17 bases spanning the gap. This chain's CDR3 is CASSIVSADGDGYTF. CDR3 DNA sequence: TGTGCCAGTAGTATCGTCTCGGCCGACGGGGATGGCTACACCTTC.

The chain recombines TRBV2 with TRBJ1-1; D is uncertain. Germline V gives CDR1 SNHLY, CDR2 FYNNEI. Trimming stripped 4 bases from V and 3 bases from J, with 6 bases between. The CDR3 spans 12 residues. The CDR3 region is CASSGGDTEAFF. CDR3 nucleotides: TGTGCCAGCAGTGGTGGGGACACTGAAGCTTTCTTT.

This sequence joins TRBV10-1 and TRBJ1-1, with a tentative D call TRBD1 (6 bases). The CDR3 loop spans 13 amino acids. Trimming took 3 bases from V and 5 from J, leaving 10 bases between them. Looked up from germline, CDR1 is WNHNN and CDR2 is SYGVQD (reference sequence). This CDR3 is CASSEQGGTEAFF. The CDR3 nucleotides are TGCGCCAGCAGTGAACAAGGGGGGACTGAAGCTTTCTTT.

The DNA of the CDR3 is TGTGCCAGTAGTATTGGGGGTTTCGATAGCGGAGCGGACTACGAGCAGTACTTC. Translating it yields CASSIGGFDSGADYEQYF. V usage is TRBV19 and J usage is TRBJ2-7; D might be TRBD2 (6 bases). The CDR3 contains 18 residues. Germline V gene sequence: CDR1 LNHDA, CDR2 SQIVND (reference sequence). Trimming cost V 3 bases and J 3 bases, with 24 bases left between them.

This chain uses TRBV28 with TRBJ2-7, with 15 bases lining up with TRBD2. The germline V gene encodes CDR1 MDHEN and CDR2 SYDVKM. This CDR3 has 18 amino acids. Trimming removed 6 bases from V and 2 bases from J; junction bases left unmatched: 11. Here the CDR3 DNA reads TGTGCCAGCAGAAATACCGGGACTAGCGGGAGGTCGGCCTACGAGCAGTACTTC. This encodes CASRNTGTSGRSAYEQYF.

This chain joins TRBV5-4 and TRBJ2-7, with 10 bases lining up with TRBD1. Germline V gene sequence: CDR1 SGHNT, CDR2 YYREEE (reference sequence). Trimming took 3 bases from V and 3 from J; bases not matched to a gene: 6. The CDR3 consists of 15 residues. CDR3 DNA: TGTGCCAGCAGCTCTCGGACAGGGGGGTTCTACGAGCAGTACTTC. Residues: CASSSRTGGFYEQYF.

J is TRBJ1-3 and V is TRBV2, with D unresolved. Between the trimmed V and J ends, which lost 8 bases and 2 bases, there was a span of 16 bases. Germline V gives CDR1 SNHLY, CDR2 FYNNEI. There are 15 residues in the CDR3. CDR3 region: CASLRATEPGNTIYF. The CDR3 DNA sequence: TGTGCCAGCCTGCGGGCGACGGAACCTGGAAACACCATATATTTT.

The chain recombines TRBV7-9 with TRBJ1-1, with TRBD1 matching over 10 bases. Per germline, CDR1 SEHNR and CDR2 FQNEAQ (reference sequence). CDR3 length equals 18 residues. V lost 7 bases to trimming and J lost 0 bases; unmatched junction nucleotides: 14. The CDR3 here is CASTHPGQGTTMNTEAFF. In nucleotides, the CDR3 is TGTGCCAGCACCCATCCGGGACAGGGGACTACAATGAACACTGAAGCTTTCTTT.

The CDR3 nucleotides are TGTGCCAGTAGTATAGCGGGCAGGGCTGAAGCTTTCTTT. Translating gives CASSIAGRAEAFF. The chain joins TRBV19 to TRBJ1-1; D is perhaps TRBD1 (5 bases). Per germline, CDR1 LNHDA and CDR2 SQIVND (reference sequence). CDR3 length: 13 amino acids. V was cut by 1 base and J by 6 bases, with 9 bases left in between.